These 4 T cell receptor beta chains originate from one sample sequenced in a study of technical replicates of blood from a handful of donors. Some clones are missing from TCRdb's copy, which holds only in-frame ones; the method was immunoSEQ multiplex PCR. The profile covers tens of thousands of clones, with about 98% appearing a single time and more than 0.12% taken by the ten largest. The sample was T cells isolated from PBMCs. Every receptor here comes from a human donor in good health.

The chain recombines TRBV5-4 with TRBJ2-3; 11 bases line up with TRBD2. The CDR3 consists of 14 residues. With 7 bases clipped from V and 3 bases from J, the junction kept 4 bases outside the gene matches. CDR1 is SGHNT and CDR2 is YYREEE in the germline V gene (reference sequence). This CDR3 is CASATSGITDTQYF. CDR3 in DNA: TGTGCCAGCGCGACTAGCGGGATTACAGATACGCAGTATTTT.

This chain connects TRBV6-4 to TRBJ2-3; 8 nucleotides match TRBD2. V lost 2 bases, J lost 0 bases, and 1 base stayed unmatched. The CDR3 has 15 amino acids. Germline V gives CDR1 MRHNA, CDR2 SNTAGT. CDR3 residues: CASSDGGRSTDTQYF. DNA for the CDR3: TGTGCCAGCAGTGACGGCGGGAGGAGCACAGATACGCAGTATTTT.

This clone was counted once. This chain joins TRBV27 and TRBJ2-5; D perhaps matches TRBD1 (6 bases). The V gene lost 3 bases and the J gene lost 2 bases, with 7 bases spanning the gap. The CDR3 runs to 13 residues. From germline, CDR1 is MNHEY and CDR2 SMNVEV (reference sequence). For the CDR3, the DNA is TGTGCCAGCAGTTTCCAGGGGCAAGAGACCCAGTACTTC. Residues: CASSFQGQETQYF.

V gene TRBV10-1 combines with J gene TRBJ2-7, with TRBD2 matching over 7 bases. The CDR3 loop spans 15 amino acids. Trimming cost V 4 bases and J 3 bases; bases outside gene matches: 9. Germline values: CDR1 WNHNN, CDR2 SYGVQD (reference sequence). The CDR3, as DNA: TGCGCCAGCAGTGGCGGCGACGGGGGGAGCTACGAGCAGTACTTC. Encoded protein: CASSGGDGGSYEQYF.